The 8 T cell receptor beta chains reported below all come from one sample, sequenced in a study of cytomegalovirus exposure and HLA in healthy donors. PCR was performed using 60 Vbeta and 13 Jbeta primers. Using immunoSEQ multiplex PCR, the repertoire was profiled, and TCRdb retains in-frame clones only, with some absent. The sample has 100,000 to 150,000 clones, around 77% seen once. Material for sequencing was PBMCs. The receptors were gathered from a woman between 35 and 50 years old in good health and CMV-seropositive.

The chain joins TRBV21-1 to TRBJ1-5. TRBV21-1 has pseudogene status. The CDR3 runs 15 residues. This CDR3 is CASSSSRYSNQPQHF. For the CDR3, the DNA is TGTGCCAGCAGCTCATCACGCTATAGCAATCAGCCCCAGCATTTT.

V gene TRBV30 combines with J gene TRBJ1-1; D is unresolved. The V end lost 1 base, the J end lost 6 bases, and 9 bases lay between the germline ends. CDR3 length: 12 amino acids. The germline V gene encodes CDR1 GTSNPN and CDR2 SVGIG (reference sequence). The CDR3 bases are TGTGCCTGGAGTGAGAGGAGGGCTGAAGCTTTCTTT. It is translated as CAWSERRAEAFF. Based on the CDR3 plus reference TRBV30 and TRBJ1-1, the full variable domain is SQTIHQWPATLVQPVGSPLSLECTVEGTSNPNLYWYRQAAGRGLQLLFYSVGIGQISSEVPQNLSASRPQDRQFILSSKKLLLSDSGFYLCAWSERRAEAFFGQGTRLTVV.

CDR3 residues: CATSRGLASEQYF. The CDR3 DNA reads TGTGCCACCAGCAGAGGGCTAGCGAGCGAGCAGTACTTC. The V and J genes are TRBV15 and TRBJ2-5; D may be TRBD2 (6 bases). The J call is uncertain, as TRBJ2-7 better fits the DNA end. Per the germline V gene, CDR1 is LNHNV and CDR2 is YYDKDF (reference sequence). The CDR3 covers 13 residues.

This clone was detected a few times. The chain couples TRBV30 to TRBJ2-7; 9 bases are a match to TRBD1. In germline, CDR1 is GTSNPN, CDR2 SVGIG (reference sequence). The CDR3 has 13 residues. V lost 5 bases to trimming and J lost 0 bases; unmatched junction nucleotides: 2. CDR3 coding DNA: TGTGCCTGGGGGACAGGGACCTCCTACGAGCAGTACTTC. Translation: CAWGTGTSYEQYF. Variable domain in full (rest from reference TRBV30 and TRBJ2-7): SQTIHQWPATLVQPVGSPLSLECTVEGTSNPNLYWYRQAAGRGLQLLFYSVGIGQISSEVPQNLSASRPQDRQFILSSKKLLLSDSGFYLCAWGTGTSYEQYFGPGTRLTVT.

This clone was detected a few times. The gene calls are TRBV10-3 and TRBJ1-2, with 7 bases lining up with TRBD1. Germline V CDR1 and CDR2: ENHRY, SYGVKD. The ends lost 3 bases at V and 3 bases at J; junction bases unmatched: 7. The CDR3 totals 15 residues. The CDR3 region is CAISEEGANDYGYTF. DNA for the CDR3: TGTGCCATCAGTGAAGAGGGGGCGAATGACTATGGCTACACCTTC.

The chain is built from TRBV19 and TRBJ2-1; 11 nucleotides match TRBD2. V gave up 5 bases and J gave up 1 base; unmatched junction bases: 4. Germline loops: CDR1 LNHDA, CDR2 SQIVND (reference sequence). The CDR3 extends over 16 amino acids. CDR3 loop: CASSGRLAGSYNEQFF. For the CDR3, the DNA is TGTGCCAGTAGTGGAAGACTAGCGGGGTCCTACAATGAGCAGTTCTTC.

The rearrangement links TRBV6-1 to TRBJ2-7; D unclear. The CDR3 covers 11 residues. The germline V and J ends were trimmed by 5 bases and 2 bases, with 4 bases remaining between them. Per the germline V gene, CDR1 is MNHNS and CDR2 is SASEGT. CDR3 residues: CASSFTYEQYF. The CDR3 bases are TGTGCCAGCAGTTTTACCTACGAGCAGTACTTC.

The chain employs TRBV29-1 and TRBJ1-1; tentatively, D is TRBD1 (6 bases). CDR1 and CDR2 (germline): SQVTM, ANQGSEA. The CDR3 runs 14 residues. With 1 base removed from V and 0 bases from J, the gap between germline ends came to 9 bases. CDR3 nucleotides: TGCAGCGTTGAAGGGACAGCTTTGAACACTGAAGCTTTCTTT. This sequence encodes CSVEGTALNTEAFF.